This T cell receptor (beta chain) was sequenced in a study of cytomegalovirus exposure and HLA in healthy donors. Study results and limitations: Some segments of the V type, notably TRBV6-2 and TRBV6-3, were excluded as indistinguishable. Reportedly, a later analysis found an Asian-associated ancestry cluster had fewer N-insertions than the approximately 670-donor mean. Previous analysis showed most TCR beta V segments were productive about 87% or about 30% of the time.

In the case of this clone: Its antigen is not identified.

The CDR3 is 14 residues long. Germline V lookup: CDR1 SGHTA, CDR2 FQGNSA. Trimming pared 7 bases from V and 0 bases from J, leaving 7 bases between. Researchers ran the PCR with 60 Vbeta and 13 Jbeta primers. Measured with immunoSEQ multiplex PCR; TCRdb has only the in-frame clones, and not every one. The sample includes some 84,000 clones, about 77% of them seen just once. This clonotype was obtained from a male donor in good health and CMV-seropositive. Sequenced input: PBMCs. The chain employs TRBV7-2 and TRBJ2-6; unclear D gene. The CDR3 is CASIEYSGANVLTF. CDR3 DNA sequence: TGTGCCAGCATCGAGTACTCTGGGGCCAACGTCCTGACTTTC.